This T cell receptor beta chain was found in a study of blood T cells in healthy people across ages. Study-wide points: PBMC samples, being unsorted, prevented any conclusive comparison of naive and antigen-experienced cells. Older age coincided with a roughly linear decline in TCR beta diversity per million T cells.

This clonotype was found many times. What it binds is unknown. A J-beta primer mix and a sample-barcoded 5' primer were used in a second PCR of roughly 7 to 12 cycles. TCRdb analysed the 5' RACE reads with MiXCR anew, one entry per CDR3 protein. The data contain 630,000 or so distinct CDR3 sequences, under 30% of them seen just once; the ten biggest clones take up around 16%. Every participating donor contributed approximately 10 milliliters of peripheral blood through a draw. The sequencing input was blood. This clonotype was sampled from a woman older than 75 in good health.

CDR3: CASSLESYEQYF. The CDR3 DNA reads as TGCGCCAGCAGCTTGGAAAGCTACGAGCAGTACTTC. The chain employs TRBV5-1 and TRBJ2-7; D gene unclear. This CDR3 contains 12 residues. V lost 0 bases and J 3 bases, leaving 4 bases between the germline ends. The germline V gene encodes CDR1 SGHRS and CDR2 YFSETQ.